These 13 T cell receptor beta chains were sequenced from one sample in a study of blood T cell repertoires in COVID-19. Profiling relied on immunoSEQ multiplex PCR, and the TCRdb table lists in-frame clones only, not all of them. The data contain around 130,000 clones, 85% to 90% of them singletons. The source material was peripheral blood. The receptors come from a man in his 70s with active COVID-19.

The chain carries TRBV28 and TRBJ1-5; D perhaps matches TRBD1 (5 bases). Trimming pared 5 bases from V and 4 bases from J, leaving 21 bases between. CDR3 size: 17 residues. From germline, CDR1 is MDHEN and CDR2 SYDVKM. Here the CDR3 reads CASSPPQGLAQNQPQHF. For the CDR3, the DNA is TGTGCCAGCAGTCCCCCCCAGGGCCTGGCGCAAAATCAGCCCCAGCATTTT.

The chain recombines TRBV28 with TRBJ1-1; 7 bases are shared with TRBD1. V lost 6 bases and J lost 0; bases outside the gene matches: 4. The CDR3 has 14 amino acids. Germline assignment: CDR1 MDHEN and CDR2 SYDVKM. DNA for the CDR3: TGTGCCAGCAGGGACAGGCTATTGAACACTGAAGCTTTCTTT. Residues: CASRDRLLNTEAFF.

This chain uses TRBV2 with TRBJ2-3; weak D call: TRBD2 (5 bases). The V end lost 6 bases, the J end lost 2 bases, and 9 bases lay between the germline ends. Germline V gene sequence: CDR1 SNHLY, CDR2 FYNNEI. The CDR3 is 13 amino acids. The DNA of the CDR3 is TGTGCCAGCAGGAGGGTCTCCACAGATACGCAGTATTTT. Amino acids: CASRRVSTDTQYF. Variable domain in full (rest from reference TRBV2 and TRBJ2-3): EPEVTQTPSHQVTQMGQEVILRCVPISNHLYFYWYRQILGQKVEFLVSFYNNEISEKSEIFDDQFSVERPDGSNFTLKIRSTKLEDSAMYFCASRRVSTDTQYFGPGTRLTVL.

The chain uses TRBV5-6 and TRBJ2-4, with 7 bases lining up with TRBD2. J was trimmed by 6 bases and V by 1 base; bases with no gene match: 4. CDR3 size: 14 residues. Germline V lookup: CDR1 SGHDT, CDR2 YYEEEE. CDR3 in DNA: TGTGCCAGCAGCTTGCCGGGGGAGGGAAACATTCAGTACTTC. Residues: CASSLPGEGNIQYF.

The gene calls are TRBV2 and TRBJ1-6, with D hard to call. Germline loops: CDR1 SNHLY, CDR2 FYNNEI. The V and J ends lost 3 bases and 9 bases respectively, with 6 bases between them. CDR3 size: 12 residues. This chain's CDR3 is CASSDRLSPLHF. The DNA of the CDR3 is TGTGCCAGCAGTGACAGGCTTTCACCCCTCCACTTT.

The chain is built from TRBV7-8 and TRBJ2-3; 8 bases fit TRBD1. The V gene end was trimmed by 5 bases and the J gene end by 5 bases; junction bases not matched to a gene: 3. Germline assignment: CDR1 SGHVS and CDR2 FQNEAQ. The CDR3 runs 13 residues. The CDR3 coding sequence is TGTGCCAGCAGCCCTGACAGGGGAGATACGCAGTATTTT. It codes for CASSPDRGDTQYF.

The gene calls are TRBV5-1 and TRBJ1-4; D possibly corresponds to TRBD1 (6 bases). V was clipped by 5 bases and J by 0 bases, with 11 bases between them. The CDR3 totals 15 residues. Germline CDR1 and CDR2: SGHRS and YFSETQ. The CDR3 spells CASRPTGTTNEKLFF. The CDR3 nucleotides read TGCGCCAGCAGGCCTACAGGGACAACTAATGAAAAACTGTTTTTT.

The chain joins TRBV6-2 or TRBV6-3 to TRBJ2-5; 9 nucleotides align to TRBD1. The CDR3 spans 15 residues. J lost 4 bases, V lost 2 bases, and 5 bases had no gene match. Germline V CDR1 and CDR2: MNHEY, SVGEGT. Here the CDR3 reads CASSYGDRDGETQYF. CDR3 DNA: TGTGCCAGCAGTTACGGGGACAGGGATGGAGAGACCCAGTACTTC.

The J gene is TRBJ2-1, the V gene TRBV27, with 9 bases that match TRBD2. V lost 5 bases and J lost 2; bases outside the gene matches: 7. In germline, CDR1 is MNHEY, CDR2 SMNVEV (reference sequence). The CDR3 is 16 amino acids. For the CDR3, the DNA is TGTGCCAGCAGTCCTATACTAGCGGGTGCCTACAATGAGCAGTTCTTC. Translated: CASSPILAGAYNEQFF.

CDR3 DNA: TGTGCCAGCAGCTTAGTTGAGCGAGAGACCCAGTACTTC. Its translation is CASSLVERETQYF. This chain joins TRBV7-9 and TRBJ2-5; D gene ambiguous. Trimming pared 1 base from V and 4 bases from J, leaving 7 bases between. This CDR3 comprises 13 residues. In germline, CDR1 is SEHNR, CDR2 FQNEAQ (reference sequence).

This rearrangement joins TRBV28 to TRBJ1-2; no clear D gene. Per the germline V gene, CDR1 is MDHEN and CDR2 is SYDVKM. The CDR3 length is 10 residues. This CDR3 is CVVGDYGYTF. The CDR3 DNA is TGTGTGGTCGGGGACTATGGCTACACCTTC.

CDR3 DNA: TGCGCCAGCACCGGGGACAACTCCTACGAGCAGTACTTC. Amino acid sequence: CASTGDNSYEQYF. V and J are TRBV5-1 and TRBJ2-7, with TRBD1 as a possible D gene (6 bases). CDR1 and CDR2 from the germline V gene are SGHRS and YFSETQ. V lost 6 bases and J 0 bases, leaving 10 bases between the germline ends. The CDR3 runs 13 residues.

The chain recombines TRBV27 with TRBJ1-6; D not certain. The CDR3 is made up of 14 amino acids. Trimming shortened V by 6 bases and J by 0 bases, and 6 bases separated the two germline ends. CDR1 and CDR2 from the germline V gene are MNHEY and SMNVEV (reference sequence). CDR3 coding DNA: TGTGCCAGCAGGGGGAGCTCCTATAATTCACCCCTCCACTTT. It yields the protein CASRGSSYNSPLHF.